This T cell receptor (beta chain) was identified in a study of blood T cell repertoires in COVID-19. In Seattle, patients joined the study during active infection and were tracked longitudinally. TCRdb keeps only in-frame clones here, not all; method: immunoSEQ multiplex PCR. The sample records tens of thousands of clones, 75% to 90% being singletons. This clone was found once. The sample comprised peripheral blood. The source of this sequence is an elderly man with COVID-19, enrolled during active disease.

CDR3 nucleotide sequence: TGCGCCAGCAGCCAAGGGACTAGCGGGGGGACCGGGGAGCTGTTTTTT. This codes for CASSQGTSGGTGELFF. The V call is TRBV4-3, the J call TRBJ2-2; TRBD2 matches at 14 bases. The CDR3 length is 16 residues. Per germline, CDR1 LGHNA and CDR2 YSLEER. V was pared by 1 base and J by 5 bases, with 0 bases of the junction left unmatched.